This section outlines one T cell receptor (beta chain) sequence together with its context. Its specificity is not known. With baseline, cycle 4 day 1, and cycle 7 day 1 as timepoints, blood was sampled. Measured with immunoSEQ multiplex PCR; TCRdb has only the in-frame clones, and not every one. The table shows about 49,000 clones, with roughly 85% occurring only once. Trimming took 8 bases from V and 3 from J; bases not matched to a gene: 2. This CDR3 contains 14 residues. Per germline, CDR1 SGHVS and CDR2 FNYEAQ. The data are from a study of OX40 agonist ivuxolimab in advanced cancers. Study-wide background: Patients with hepatocellular carcinoma, melanoma, renal cell or head and neck cancer made up the dose-escalation patients. Three dose-escalation patients had partial responses: one with hepatocellular carcinoma and two with cutaneous melanoma. General observations from the study: CD8+ T cells (on average) carried more expanded clones than CD4+ T cells.

This sequence joins TRBV7-6 and TRBJ2-3, with 13 bases that match TRBD2. Sequencing was performed on CD4+ or CD8+ T cells sorted from blood, taken in a trial of the OX40 agonist ivuxolimab. This receptor was taken from an adult with an advanced solid tumor such as melanoma, head and neck, liver or kidney cancer. CDR3 sequence reads: CASGLAGDTDTQYF. The DNA of the CDR3 is TGTGCCAGCGGACTAGCGGGGGATACAGATACGCAGTATTTT.